This T cell receptor (beta chain) was captured in a study of beta chain features in type 1 diabetes. Study-wide findings and caveats: A moderate, significant TCRB CDR3 shortening appeared in type 1 diabetes across four CD4+ subsets. Researchers could not determine here whether HLA type influences TCRB rearrangement. Within the patient group, naive, central memory and Treg TCRB repertoires appeared more similar to each other than within healthy donors.

The CDR3 sequence is 16 residues long. Germline V gene lookup returns CDR1 SGHAT and CDR2 FQNNGV. V was shortened by 3 bases and J by 0 bases, with 13 bases between the two germline ends. In this sample, this clone turned up a few times. Antigen specificity is unknown. In the same sample, other DNA sequences code for this CDR3. Reverse transcription of all isolated RNA meant that expressed TCRB transcripts were sequenced. Naive, central memory and regulatory T cell samples averaged roughly 3.7 million immunoSEQ reads each. Clones were read by immunoSEQ multiplex PCR, and TCRdb kept only the in-frame ones, dropping some. The sample holds hundreds of thousands of clones; around an eighth are singletons and the top ten take less than 0.025%.

This chain links TRBV11-2 with TRBJ2-3; D gene unclear. Sequences were obtained from naive CD4+ T cells from blood. This receptor was taken from a man aged 18 to 29 with type 1 diabetes. The CDR3 nucleotides read TGTGCCAGCAGCTTGGTCGTGAGCTCTAGCACAGATACGCAGTATTTT. Its protein product is CASSLVVSSSTDTQYF.